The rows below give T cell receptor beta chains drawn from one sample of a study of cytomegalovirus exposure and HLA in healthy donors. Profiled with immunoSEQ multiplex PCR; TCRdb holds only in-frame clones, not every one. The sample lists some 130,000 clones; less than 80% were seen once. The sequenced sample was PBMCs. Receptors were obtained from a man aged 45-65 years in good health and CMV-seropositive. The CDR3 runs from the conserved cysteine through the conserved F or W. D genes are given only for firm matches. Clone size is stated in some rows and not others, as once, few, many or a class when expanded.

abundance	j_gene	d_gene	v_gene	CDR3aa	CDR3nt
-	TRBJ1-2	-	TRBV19	CASSNTGGDYGYTF	TGTGCCAGTAGTAATACGGGGGGGGACTATGGCTACACCTTC
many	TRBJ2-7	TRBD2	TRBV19	CASSDPGTSGSYEQYF	TGTGCCAGTAGTGATCCCGGGACTAGCGGTTCCTACGAGCAGTACTTC
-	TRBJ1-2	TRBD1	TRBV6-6	CASSYREQGRAF	TGTGCCAGCAGCTACAGGGAACAGGGGCGAGCCTTC
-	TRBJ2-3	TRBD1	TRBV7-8	CASSGRTGSTDTQYF	TGTGCCAGCAGCGGAAGGACAGGGTCCACAGATACGCAGTATTTT
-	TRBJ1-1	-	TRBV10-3	CAIRKWEGESEAFF	TGTGCCATCAGGAAGTGGGAGGGCGAGTCTGAAGCTTTCTTT
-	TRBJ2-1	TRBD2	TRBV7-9	CASSLVSLAGGEQFF	TGTGCCAGCAGCTTAGTGTCGCTAGCGGGAGGTGAGCAGTTCTTC
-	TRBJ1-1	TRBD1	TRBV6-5	CASSPGGPAFF	TGTGCCAGCAGTCCAGGGGGACCAGCTTTCTTT
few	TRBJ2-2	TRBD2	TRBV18	CASSMGLEVTGELFF	TGTGCCAGCTCAATGGGACTAGAGGTCACCGGGGAGCTGTTTTTT
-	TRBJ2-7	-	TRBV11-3	CASSSVLYEQYF	TGTGCCAGCAGCTCGGTCCTCTACGAGCAATACTTC
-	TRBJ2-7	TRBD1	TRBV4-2	CASSQEGQGWGEQYF	TGTGCCAGCAGCCAAGAAGGACAGGGATGGGGCGAGCAGTACTTC
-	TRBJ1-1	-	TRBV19	CASSIVAGRNTEAFF	TGTGCCAGTAGTATAGTGGCAGGCAGAAACACTGAAGCTTTCTTT